Below are 27 T cell receptor beta chains sequenced from a single sample in a study of shared clonotypes between healthy human individuals (dated by TCRdb to between 2020 and 2021). The method was the immunoSEQ multiplex PCR assay. TCRdb limited this immuneACCESS table to in-frame rearrangements with V and J called. A share of clones is missing; checked studies link under half to unresolved V genes, and the rest is unexplained. This sample lists about 120,000 clones; 55% to 70% were detected once. The ten largest clones represent 24% of the sample. Sequenced: memory CD8+ T cells sorted from blood. The sample's cell subset or site, from its label and the paper: CD45RO+ cells pooled with CCR7-negative TemRA cells. All receptors derive from a woman in her twenties or thirties in good health.

The chain couples TRBV18 to TRBJ2-3; D might be TRBD1 or TRBD2, each matching 5 bases. CDR3 length: 13 amino acids. Trimming pared 4 bases from V and 0 bases from J, leaving 5 bases between. Germline CDR1 KGHSH, CDR2 LQKENI. This chain's CDR3 is CASSRDSTDTQYF. The CDR3 DNA follows: TGTGCCAGCTCACGGGACAGCACAGATACGCAGTATTTT.

This clone was seen a few times. The CDR3 here is CASSVKGGTGIYEQYF. The CDR3 DNA reads TGTGCCAGCAGCGTGAAAGGCGGGACAGGGATCTACGAGCAGTACTTC. The chain carries TRBV9 and TRBJ2-7; 9 bases align to TRBD1. The V gene's germline CDR1 is SGDLS and CDR2 YYNGEE. The CDR3 is 16 residues long. The V and J ends lost 2 bases and 3 bases, in that order; junction bases with no gene match: 9. Supplemented by reference TRBV9 and TRBJ2-7, the full variable domain reads DSGVTQTPKHLITATGQRVTLRCSPRSGDLSVYWYQQSLDQGLQFLIQYYNGEERAKGNILERFSAQQFPDLHSELNLSSLELGDSALYFCASSVKGGTGIYEQYFGPGTRLTVT.

Of note for this clone: This sample also contains other DNA sequences that code for the same CDR3. The V and J genes are TRBV19 and TRBJ2-1; D is undetermined. The CDR3 runs to 12 residues. The germline gives CDR1 LNHDA, CDR2 SQIVND (reference sequence). Between the trimmed V and J ends, which lost 3 bases and 6 bases, there was a span of 6 bases. The CDR3 bases are TGTGCCAGTAGTATCTGGGGCAATGAGCAGTTCTTC. It encodes CASSIWGNEQFF.

This clone has a single count. Its ends do not fully match the called genes, so a read error is possible. This chain connects TRBV29-1 to TRBJ2-4; the D gene is possibly TRBD2 (6 bases). CDR1 is SQVTM and CDR2 is ANQGSEA in the germline V gene. The CDR3 runs 11 residues. In DNA form, the CDR3 reads TGCAGCGTTGTCGTGGTGGGACTTTCCTTCTTC. This codes for CSVVVVGLSFF.

V usage is TRBV6-1 and J usage is TRBJ2-3, with 8 nucleotides matching TRBD2. The junction had 9 bases not matched to a gene; V was cut back by 4 bases and J by 3 bases. CDR1 and CDR2 (germline): MNHNS, SASEGT. This CDR3 is built from 16 residues. The CDR3 DNA reads TGTGCCAGCAGTGTCAACAGCGGGAGCGGTACAGATACGCAGTATTTT. Its protein product is CASSVNSGSGTDTQYF.

The V call is TRBV28, the J call TRBJ1-5; D remains ambiguous. The CDR3 is made up of 16 amino acids. V was pared by 4 bases and J by 1 base, with 14 bases between. Germline V lookup: CDR1 MDHEN, CDR2 SYDVKM. CDR3 protein: CASSYSEGHSNQPQHF. DNA for the CDR3: TGTGCCAGCAGTTACTCGGAAGGGCACAGCAATCAGCCCCAGCATTTT.

In nucleotides, the CDR3 is TGTGCCAGCAGTGCGACCGGGGCACACCTCTACACCTTC. This codes for CASSATGAHLYTF. The genes are TRBV6-6 and TRBJ1-2, with TRBD1 as a possible D gene (5 bases). The CDR3 length is 13 residues. Germline CDR1 and CDR2: MNHNY and SVGAGI (reference sequence). V lost 5 bases and J 10 bases, leaving 17 bases between the germline ends.

This clone was seen a handful of times. The V and J genes are TRBV25-1 and TRBJ2-3, with 8 bases aligning to TRBD2. This CDR3 has 17 amino acids. Per the germline V gene, CDR1 is MGHDK and CDR2 is SYGVNS. Trimming at V came to 3 bases and at J to 2 bases, leaving 10 bases not matched to a gene. The CDR3 reads CASSELSRTSNTDTQYF. DNA of the CDR3: TGTGCCAGCAGTGAGCTGTCTAGGACTAGCAACACAGATACGCAGTATTTT.

This chain uses TRBV14 with TRBJ2-5; D call uncertain. V lost 4 bases and J lost 1, with 10 bases in between. Germline V gives CDR1 SGHDN, CDR2 FVKESK. The CDR3 loop spans 14 amino acids. CDR3 sequence reads: CASSPNNFQETQYF. For the CDR3, the DNA is TGTGCCAGCAGCCCGAACAATTTCCAAGAGACCCAGTACTTC. Full variable domain (missing parts from reference TRBV14 and TRBJ2-5): EAGVTQFPSHSVIEKGQTVTLRCDPISGHDNLYWYRRVMGKEIKFLLHFVKESKQDESGMPNNRFLAERTGGTYSTLKVQPAELEDSGVYFCASSPNNFQETQYFGPGTRLLVL.

The V call is TRBV11-1, the J call TRBJ2-3, with TRBD1 matching over 9 bases. This CDR3 is built from 15 residues. Germline CDR1 SGHAT, CDR2 FQDESV (reference sequence). V shed 6 bases, J shed 4 bases, and the junction held 8 bases outside the gene matches. The CDR3 spells CASRDRGISADTQYF. The CDR3 DNA reads as TGTGCCAGCAGAGACAGGGGGATAAGCGCAGATACGCAGTATTTT. The variable domain in full, with the rest retrieved from reference TRBV11-1 and TRBJ2-3, is EAEVAQSPRYKITEKSQAVAFWCDPISGHATLYWYRQILGQGPELLVQFQDESVVDDSQLPKDRFSAERLKGVDSTLKIQPAELGDSAMYLCASRDRGISADTQYFGPGTRLTVL.

The rearrangement uses TRBV5-4 and TRBJ2-3; D is undetermined. V dropped 3 bases and J dropped 2 bases, with 19 bases sitting between them. This CDR3 has 17 amino acids. Germline V gene data show CDR1 as SGHNT and CDR2 as YYREEE (reference sequence). The CDR3 nucleotides are TGTGCCAGCAGCTACGAACCGACACACCCCAACACAGATACGCAGTATTTT. Translating gives CASSYEPTHPNTDTQYF.

This rearrangement joins TRBV6-5 to TRBJ2-7; 10 nucleotides align to TRBD2. Germline V gives CDR1 MNHEY, CDR2 SVGAGI. Trimming cost V 4 bases and J 7 bases; bases outside gene matches: 7. CDR3 length: 14 amino acids. In nucleotides, the CDR3 is TGTGCCAGCAGTTTACTAGCGGGAAGGTATGAGCAGTACTTC. This codes for CASSLLAGRYEQYF.

The V and J genes are TRBV4-2 and TRBJ2-3; D gene ambiguous. The V gene's germline CDR1 is LGHNA and CDR2 YNFKEQ. The CDR3 is made up of 15 amino acids. V shed 0 bases and J shed 6 bases, with 13 bases lying between them. CDR3 region: CASSQDGQAGDTQYF. Written as DNA, the CDR3 is TGTGCCAGCAGCCAAGATGGGCAGGCCGGGGATACGCAGTATTTT.

As for this clone: The limits of the CDR3 on the DNA are not certain, so only TCRdb's listed CDR3 is given. V is TRBV9 and J is TRBJ2-1; no DNA check was done on the table's D call, TRBD2. Termini included, the CDR3 measures 13 amino acids. The germline gives CDR1 SGDLS, CDR2 YYNGEE. This CDR3 reads CASSVAWGTEGFF.

The CDR3 sequence: CASSISNQPQHF. The CDR3 DNA sequence: TGTGCCAGCTCGATTAGCAATCAGCCCCAGCATTTT. The chain is built from TRBV6-5 and TRBJ1-5; D is uncertain. Germline loops: CDR1 MNHEY, CDR2 SVGAGI. This CDR3 contains 12 residues. V was trimmed by 8 bases and J by 0 bases, leaving 5 bases between them.

This chain uses TRBV25-1 with TRBJ1-1; maybe TRBD1 (5 bases). Trimming shortened V by 3 bases and J by 1 base, and 12 bases separated the two germline ends. Germline CDR1 and CDR2: MGHDK and SYGVNS. CDR3 length equals 15 residues. The CDR3 nucleotides read TGTGCCAGCAGTGATGGGGGAGTCGGGAACACTGAAGCTTTCTTT. Translation gives CASSDGGVGNTEAFF.

V is TRBV5-1 and J is TRBJ1-1; a weak D match, TRBD1 (5 bases). Per the germline V gene, CDR1 is SGHRS and CDR2 is YFSETQ. The CDR3 consists of 13 residues. Trimming removed 1 base from V and 3 bases from J, with 7 bases in between. In nucleotides, the CDR3 is TGCGCCAGCAGCTTGACAGGCTACACTGAAGCTTTCTTT. It yields the protein CASSLTGYTEAFF.

This clone was found a few times. As DNA, the CDR3 is TGTGCCAGCAGCAACCTAGCGGGAGATCTCAATGAGCAGTTCTTC. The encoded protein is CASSNLAGDLNEQFF. J is TRBJ2-1 and V is TRBV28; 10 nucleotides line up with TRBD2. The CDR3 extends over 15 amino acids. The V gene end was trimmed by 6 bases and the J gene end by 6 bases; junction bases not matched to a gene: 8. CDR1 is MDHEN and CDR2 is SYDVKM in the germline V gene.

The J gene is TRBJ1-1, the V gene TRBV19; no firm D call. Germline CDR1 LNHDA, CDR2 SQIVND (reference sequence). The CDR3 length is 14 residues. Trimming removed 0 bases at V and 11 bases at J, with 16 bases between. CDR3 nucleotides: TGTGCCAGTAGTATAGATACCTCCCGAAGCCGGGCTTTCTTT. Amino acids: CASSIDTSRSRAFF.

The chain combines TRBV7-9 with TRBJ2-1; no reliable D call. Trimming left V 0 bases short and J 9 bases short, with 15 bases between. CDR1 is SEHNR, CDR2 FQNEAQ, per germline (reference sequence). This CDR3 is 15 amino acids long. The CDR3 DNA sequence: TGTGCCAGCAGCTTAGCCTATGGTAAGGAGAGTGAGCAGTTCTTC. It specifies CASSLAYGKESEQFF.

The chain links TRBV2 to TRBJ2-3; D tentatively fits TRBD1 or TRBD2 (5 bases each). Germline CDR1 reads SNHLY; CDR2 reads FYNNEI. The ends were cut back, 10 bases at V and 5 bases at J, with 10 bases in the middle. CDR3 length: 11 amino acids. The CDR3 coding sequence is TGTGCCACCCGAGGGGAAGATACGCAGTATTTT. Its translation: CATRGEDTQYF.

The sample holds one count of this clone. A read error likely explains this, since a far larger clone differs by one base. The V and J genes are TRBV2 and TRBJ2-7; D is perhaps TRBD1 (6 bases). CDR3 length: 15 residues. Germline loops: CDR1 SNHLY, CDR2 FYNNEI. V gave up 7 bases and J gave up 3 bases, with 19 bases separating them. In nucleotides, the CDR3 is TGTGCCAGCACTCCTAGGAAACAGGGAAGCTACGAGCAGTACTTC. It encodes CASTPRKQGSYEQYF.

This chain links TRBV28 with TRBJ2-1; 9 bases align to TRBD2. Germline-derived CDR1 and CDR2 are MDHEN and SYDVKM. The CDR3 loop spans 16 amino acids. After removal of 3 bases from V and 6 bases from J, the junction contained 9 bases not matched to a gene. The CDR3 sequence: CASSFFAGGPGNEQFF. In nucleotides, the CDR3 is TGTGCCAGCAGTTTTTTTGCGGGAGGGCCAGGCAATGAGCAGTTCTTC. The whole variable domain, remainder taken from reference TRBV28 and TRBJ2-1, is DVKVTQSSRYLVKRTGEKVFLECVQDMDHENMFWYRQDPGLGLRLIYFSYDVKMKEKGDIPEGYSVSREKKERFSLILESASTNQTSMYLCASSFFAGGPGNEQFFGPGTRLTVL.

This rearrangement joins TRBV7-6 to TRBJ1-1; 9 bases are a match to TRBD1. This CDR3 has 17 amino acids. CDR1 and CDR2 (germline): SGHVS, FNYEAQ. The trim removed 3 bases at V and 0 bases at J, leaving 8 bases unmatched. The CDR3, as DNA: TGTGCCAGCAGCTTCTTCCCGGGACAGGGAGTGAACACTGAAGCTTTCTTT. Amino acids: CASSFFPGQGVNTEAFF.

The V call is TRBV7-6, the J call TRBJ2-2; D call uncertain. V was shortened by 0 bases and J by 2 bases, with 10 bases between the two germline ends. This CDR3 region has 16 residues. Germline V gene lookup returns CDR1 SGHVS and CDR2 FNYEAQ. The CDR3 DNA reads as TGTGCCAGCAGCTTAGCGGTGACACCTAACACCGGGGAGCTGTTTTTT. Translating gives CASSLAVTPNTGELFF.

The genes are TRBV25-1 and TRBJ2-1, with 9 bases lining up with TRBD2. After removal of 3 bases from V and 2 bases from J, the junction contained 5 bases not matched to a gene. The CDR3 runs to 16 residues. Germline CDR1 MGHDK, CDR2 SYGVNS. CDR3 in DNA: TGTGCCAGCAGTGATGGGCGGGAGGGGCCCTACAATGAGCAGTTCTTC. Amino acids: CASSDGREGPYNEQFF.

The chain carries TRBV28 and TRBJ1-1, with D unresolved. V was cut by 2 bases and J by 0 bases, with 10 bases left in between. This CDR3 region has 15 residues. Germline CDR1 reads MDHEN; CDR2 reads SYDVKM. This CDR3 is CASSLGSGMNTEAFF. The CDR3 DNA follows: TGTGCCAGCAGTTTAGGGTCAGGAATGAACACTGAAGCTTTCTTT.